A single TCR beta chain is shown here with its context. Its specific antigen is unknown. Qualities for individual bases were not recorded, and no much larger clone is one base off. The data are from a study of control samples from healthy donors and cancer patients (dated by TCRdb to about 2020). Trimming removed 6 bases from V and 7 bases from J; the gene matches leave 2 bases unexplained. Including cysteine and phenylalanine, the CDR3 has 12 amino acids. Kept here is only the CDR3 DNA, which spans 36 bases and is read in frame from base 1. CDR1 and CDR2 are drawn from the germline V gene (reference sequence): LNHDA, SQIVND. The method behind the library was the immunoSEQ multiplex PCR assay. The table comes from immuneACCESS by way of TCRdb, which keeps in-frame sequences with V and J called. Part of the clones is missing from these tables; in studies checked, under half for an unresolved V gene and the rest for unknown reasons. The sample data list roughly 120,000 clones, and over 90% of these were observed just once. About 2.5% of the sample belongs to the ten largest clones.

What was sequenced was blood. Rearrangement joined TRBV19 to TRBJ2-1, and TRBD2 aligns with 8 junction nucleotides. The receptor was derived from a man aged 30 to 39 in good health. The nucleotide sequence reads as follows: TGTGCCAGTAGGACTAGCGTAAATGAGCAGTTCTTC. The encoded protein is CASRTSVNEQFF.